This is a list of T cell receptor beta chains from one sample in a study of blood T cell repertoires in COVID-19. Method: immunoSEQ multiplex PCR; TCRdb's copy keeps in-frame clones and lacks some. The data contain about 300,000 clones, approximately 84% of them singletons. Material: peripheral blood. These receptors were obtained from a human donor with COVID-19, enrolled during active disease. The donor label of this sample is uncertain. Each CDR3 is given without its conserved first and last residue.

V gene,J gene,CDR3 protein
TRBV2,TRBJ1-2,ASTWGDRGNYGYT
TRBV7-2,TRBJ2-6,ASSGPGPGANVLT
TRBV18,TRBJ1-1,ASSPPWALGVDTEAF
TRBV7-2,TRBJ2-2,ASSSLTSPRGELF
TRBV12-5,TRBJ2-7,ASGFSYLASYEQY
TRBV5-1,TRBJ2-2,ASSSPGTGRAGELF
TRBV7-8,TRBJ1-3,ASSSAGFSGNTIY
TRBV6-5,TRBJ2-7,ASTKQGSYEQY
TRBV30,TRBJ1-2,AWSKGAVRGYT
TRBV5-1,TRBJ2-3,ASSFSLAGGTDTQY
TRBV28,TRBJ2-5,ASRHPRGGQETQY
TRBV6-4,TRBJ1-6,ASSDEGSRSSYNSPLH
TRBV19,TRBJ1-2,ASTLLRSGGYT
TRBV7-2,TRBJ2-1,ASSFLGAPWGEQF
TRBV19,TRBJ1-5,ASSGPGTGGDQPQH
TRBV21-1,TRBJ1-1,ASGGIGGPNTEAF
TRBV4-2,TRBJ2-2,ASSQVRPGTGASGELF
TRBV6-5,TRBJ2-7,ASSTRQGAYEQY
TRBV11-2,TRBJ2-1,ASSLVGSGVDNEQF
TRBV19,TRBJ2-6,ASSIRQGANVLT
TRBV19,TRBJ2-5,ASSTTGRETQY
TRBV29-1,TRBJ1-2,SVGNLDRGDGYT
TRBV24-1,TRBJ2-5,ATSDRRTARETQY
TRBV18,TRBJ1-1,ASSPIGETEAF
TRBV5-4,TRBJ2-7,ASSAGLADSYEQY
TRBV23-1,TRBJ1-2,ASSTGTGGAWGYT
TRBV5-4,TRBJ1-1,ASSALTTTEAF
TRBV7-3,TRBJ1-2,ASSLGRFYGYT
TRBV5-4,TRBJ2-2,ASSSALDRVGGELF